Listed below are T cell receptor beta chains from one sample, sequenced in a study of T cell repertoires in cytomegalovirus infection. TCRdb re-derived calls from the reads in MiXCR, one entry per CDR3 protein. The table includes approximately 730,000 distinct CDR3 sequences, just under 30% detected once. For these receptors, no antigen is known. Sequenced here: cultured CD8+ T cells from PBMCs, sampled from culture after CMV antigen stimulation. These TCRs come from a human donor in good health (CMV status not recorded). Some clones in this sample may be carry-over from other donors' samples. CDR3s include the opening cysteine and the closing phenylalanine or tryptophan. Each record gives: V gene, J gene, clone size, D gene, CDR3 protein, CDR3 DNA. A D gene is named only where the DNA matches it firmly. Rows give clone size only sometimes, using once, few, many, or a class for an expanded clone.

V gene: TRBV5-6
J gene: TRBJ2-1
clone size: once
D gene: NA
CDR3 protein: CASSARVPIYNEQFF
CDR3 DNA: TGTGCCAGCAGCGCCAGGGTTCCCATCTACAATGAGCAGTTCTTC

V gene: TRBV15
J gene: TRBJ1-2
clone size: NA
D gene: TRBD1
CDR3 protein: CATSTWTGDAAGYGYTF
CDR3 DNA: TGTGCCACCAGCACTTGGACAGGCGACGCCGCGGGCTATGGCTACACCTTC

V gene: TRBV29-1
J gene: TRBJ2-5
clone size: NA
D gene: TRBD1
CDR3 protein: CSVEGTVYQETQYF
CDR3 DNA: TGCAGCGTTGAGGGGACAGTGTACCAAGAGACCCAGTACTTC

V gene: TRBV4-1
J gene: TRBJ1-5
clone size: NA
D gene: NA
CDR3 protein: CASSPTGTKGGNQPQHF
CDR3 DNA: TGCGCCAGCAGCCCGACCGGGACCAAGGGCGGCAATCAGCCCCAGCATTTT

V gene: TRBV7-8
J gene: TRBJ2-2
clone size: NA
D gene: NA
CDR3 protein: CASSSNGAVAGELFF
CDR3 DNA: TGTGCCAGCAGTTCCAACGGCGCAGTTGCCGGGGAGCTGTTTTTT

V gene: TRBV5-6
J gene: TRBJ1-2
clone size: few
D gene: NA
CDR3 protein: CASSPGEDYGYTF
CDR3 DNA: TGTGCCAGCAGCCCTGGGGAGGACTATGGCTACACCTTC

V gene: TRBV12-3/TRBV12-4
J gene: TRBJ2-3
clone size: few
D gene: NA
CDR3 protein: CASSGYGASTDTQYF
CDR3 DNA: TGTGCCAGCAGTGGTTACGGGGCTAGCACAGATACGCAGTATTTT

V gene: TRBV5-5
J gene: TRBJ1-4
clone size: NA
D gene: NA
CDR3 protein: CASSLRTAGATNEKLFF
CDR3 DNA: TGTGCCAGCAGCTTGAGGACAGCCGGTGCAACTAATGAAAAACTGTTTTTT

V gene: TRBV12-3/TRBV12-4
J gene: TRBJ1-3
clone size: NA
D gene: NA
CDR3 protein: CASTQTSGGNTIYF
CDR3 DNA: TGTGCCAGCACTCAAACCTCTGGGGGAAACACCATATATTTT

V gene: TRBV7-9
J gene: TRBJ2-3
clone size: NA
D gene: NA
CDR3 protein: CASSHTYIGGGTDTQYF
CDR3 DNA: TGTGCCAGCAGCCATACTTATATAGGAGGGGGCACAGATACGCAGTATTTT